This T cell receptor beta chain was captured in a study of post-analysis software for immune sequencing data. Study-wide results and caveats: Relative to controls, patients had a handful of TRBV segments at higher frequency, with TRBV5-6, TRBV5-1 and TRBV20-1 among these. Samples from a shared batch, those prepared together, strongly co-clustered by F measure. The normalized Chao1 diversity of multiple sclerosis patients was significantly lower than that of controls.

cDNA libraries for TCR beta contained unique molecular identifiers. TCRdb re-called the PCR reads through MiXCR, storing one row per CDR3 protein. The sample lists 650,000 to 850,000 distinct CDR3 sequences, around 42% occurring once. On this clonotype: Its target is unknown.

V lost 0 bases and J 6 bases, leaving 9 bases between the germline ends. There are 13 residues in the CDR3. Germline lookup yields CDR1 SGDLS and CDR2 YYNGEE. This rearrangement joins TRBV9 to TRBJ1-2; maybe TRBD1 (5 bases). The sample comprised blood. The clonotype originates from a girl between 5 and 17 years old with multiple sclerosis. Here the CDR3 DNA reads TGTGCCAGCAGCGTAGGACAGTCCCATGGCTACACCTTC. This translates into CASSVGQSHGYTF.